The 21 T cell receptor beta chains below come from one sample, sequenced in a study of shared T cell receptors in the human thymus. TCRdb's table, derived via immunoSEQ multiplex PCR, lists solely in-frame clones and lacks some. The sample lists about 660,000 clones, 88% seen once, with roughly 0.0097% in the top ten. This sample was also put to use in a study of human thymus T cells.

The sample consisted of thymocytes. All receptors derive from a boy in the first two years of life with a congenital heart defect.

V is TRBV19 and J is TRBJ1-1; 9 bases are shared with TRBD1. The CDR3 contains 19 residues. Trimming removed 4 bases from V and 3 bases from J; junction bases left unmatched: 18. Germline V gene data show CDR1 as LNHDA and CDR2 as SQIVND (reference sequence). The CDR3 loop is CASSTIRPDRGVKDTEAFF. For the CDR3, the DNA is TGTGCCAGTAGTACGATTAGGCCGGACAGGGGAGTAAAGGACACTGAAGCTTTCTTT.

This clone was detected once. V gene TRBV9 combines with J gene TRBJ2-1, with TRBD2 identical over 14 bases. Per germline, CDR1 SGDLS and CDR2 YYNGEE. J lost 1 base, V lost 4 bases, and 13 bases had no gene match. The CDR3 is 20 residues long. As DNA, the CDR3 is TGTGCCAGCAGCCCCCCGGCGGGACTAGCGGGAGAGGGGTCCTACAATGAGCAGTTCTTC. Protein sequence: CASSPPAGLAGEGSYNEQFF.

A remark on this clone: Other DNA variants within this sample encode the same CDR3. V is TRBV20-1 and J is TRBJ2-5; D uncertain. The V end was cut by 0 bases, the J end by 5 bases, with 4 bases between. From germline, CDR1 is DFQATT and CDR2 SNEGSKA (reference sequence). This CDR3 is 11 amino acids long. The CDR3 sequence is CSARDRETQYF. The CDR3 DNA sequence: TGCAGTGCTAGAGATCGGGAGACCCAGTACTTC.

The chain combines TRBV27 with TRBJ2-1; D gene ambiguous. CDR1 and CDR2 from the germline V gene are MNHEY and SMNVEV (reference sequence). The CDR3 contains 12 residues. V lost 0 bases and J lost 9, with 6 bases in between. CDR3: CASSLSSREQFF. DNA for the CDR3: TGTGCCAGCAGTTTATCGAGCCGTGAGCAGTTCTTC.

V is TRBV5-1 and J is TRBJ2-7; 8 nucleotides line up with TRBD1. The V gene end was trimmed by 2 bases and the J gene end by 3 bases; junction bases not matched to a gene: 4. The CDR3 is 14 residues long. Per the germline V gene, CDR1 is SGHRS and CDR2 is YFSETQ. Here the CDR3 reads CASSLGQGNYEQYF. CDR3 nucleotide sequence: TGCGCCAGCAGCTTAGGACAGGGAAACTACGAGCAGTACTTC.

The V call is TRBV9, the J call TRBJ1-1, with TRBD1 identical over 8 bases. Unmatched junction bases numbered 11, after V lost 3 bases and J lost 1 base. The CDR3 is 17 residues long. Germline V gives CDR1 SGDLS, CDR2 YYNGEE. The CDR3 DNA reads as TGTGCCAGCAGCGCCTTTCCCCGGGACAGGAAGAACACTGAAGCTTTCTTT. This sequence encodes CASSAFPRDRKNTEAFF.

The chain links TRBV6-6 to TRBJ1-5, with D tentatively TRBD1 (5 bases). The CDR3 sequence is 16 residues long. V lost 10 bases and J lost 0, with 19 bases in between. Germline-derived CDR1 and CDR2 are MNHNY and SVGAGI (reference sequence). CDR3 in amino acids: CATTPDGTYSNQPQHF. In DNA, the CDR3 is TGTGCCACCACCCCTGACGGGACTTATAGCAATCAGCCCCAGCATTTT.

The DNA of the CDR3 is TGTGCCAGCAGTGAATCCGGGACAGGCGGCTATGGCTACACCTTC. This translates into CASSESGTGGYGYTF. This chain joins TRBV25-1 and TRBJ1-2; the match to TRBD1 covers 8 bases. The junction had 5 bases not matched to a gene; V was cut back by 1 base and J by 4 bases. This CDR3 has 15 residues. CDR1 is MGHDK, CDR2 SYGVNS, per germline.

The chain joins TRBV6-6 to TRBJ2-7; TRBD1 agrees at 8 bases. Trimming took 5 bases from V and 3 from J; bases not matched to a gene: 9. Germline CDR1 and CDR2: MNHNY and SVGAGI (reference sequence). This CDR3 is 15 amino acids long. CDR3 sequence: CASSKPGQAVYEQYF. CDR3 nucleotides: TGTGCCAGCAGTAAACCGGGACAGGCAGTCTACGAGCAGTACTTC.

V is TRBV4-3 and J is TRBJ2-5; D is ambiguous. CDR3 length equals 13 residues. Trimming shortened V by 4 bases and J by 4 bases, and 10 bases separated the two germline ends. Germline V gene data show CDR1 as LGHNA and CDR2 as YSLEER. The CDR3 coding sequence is TGCGCCAGCAGCCCGCGCGGAGCAGAGACCCAGTACTTC. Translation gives CASSPRGAETQYF.

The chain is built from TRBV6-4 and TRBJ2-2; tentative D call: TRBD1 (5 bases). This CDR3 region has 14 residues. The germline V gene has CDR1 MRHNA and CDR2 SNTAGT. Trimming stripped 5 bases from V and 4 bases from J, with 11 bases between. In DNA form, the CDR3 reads TGTGCCAGCAGTCCAGACGACAGCACCGGGGAGCTGTTTTTT. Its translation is CASSPDDSTGELFF.

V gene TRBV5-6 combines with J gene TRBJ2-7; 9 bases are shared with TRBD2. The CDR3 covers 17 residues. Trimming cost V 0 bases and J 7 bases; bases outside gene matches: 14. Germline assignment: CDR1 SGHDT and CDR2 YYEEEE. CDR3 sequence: CASSLAQPVAGGEEQYF. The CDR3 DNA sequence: TGTGCCAGCAGCTTGGCCCAGCCGGTGGCGGGAGGGGAAGAGCAGTACTTC.

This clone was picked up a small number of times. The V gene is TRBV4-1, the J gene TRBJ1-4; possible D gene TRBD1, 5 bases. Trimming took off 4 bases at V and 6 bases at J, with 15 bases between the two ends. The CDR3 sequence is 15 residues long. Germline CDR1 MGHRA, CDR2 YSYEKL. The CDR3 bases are TGCGCCAGCAGCCTCCTACAGGTAAGGGATGAAAAACTGTTTTTT. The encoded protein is CASSLLQVRDEKLFF.

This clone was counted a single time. CDR3 sequence: CASSASYREHEQYF. The CDR3 DNA reads TGTGCCAGCAGCGCTTCTTACAGGGAACACGAGCAGTACTTC. The chain combines TRBV7-3 with TRBJ2-7; D is perhaps TRBD1 (6 bases). Germline V gene sequence: CDR1 SGHTA, CDR2 FQGTGA. The V end was cut by 5 bases, the J end by 5 bases, with 16 bases between. This CDR3 comprises 14 residues.

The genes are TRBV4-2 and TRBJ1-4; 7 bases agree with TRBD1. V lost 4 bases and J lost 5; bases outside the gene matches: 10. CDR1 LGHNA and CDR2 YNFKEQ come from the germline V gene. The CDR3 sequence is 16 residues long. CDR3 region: CASSLASGQRNEKLFF. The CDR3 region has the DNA TGTGCCAGCAGCCTGGCCTCGGGACAGAGGAATGAAAAACTGTTTTTT.

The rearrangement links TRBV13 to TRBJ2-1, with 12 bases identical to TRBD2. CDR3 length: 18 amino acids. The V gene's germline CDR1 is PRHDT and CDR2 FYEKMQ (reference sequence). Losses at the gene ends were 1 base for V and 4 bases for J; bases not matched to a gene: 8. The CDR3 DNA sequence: TGTGCCAGCAGCTTAGCCAACAGGACTAGCGGGATGTACAATGAGCAGTTCTTC. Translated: CASSLANRTSGMYNEQFF.

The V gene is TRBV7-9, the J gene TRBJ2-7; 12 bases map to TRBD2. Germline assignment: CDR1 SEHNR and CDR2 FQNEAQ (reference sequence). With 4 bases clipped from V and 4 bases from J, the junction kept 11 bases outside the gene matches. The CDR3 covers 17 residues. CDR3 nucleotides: TGTGCCAGCAGCTCGAAGGCCGGACTAGCGGGACTGTACGAGCAGTACTTC. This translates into CASSSKAGLAGLYEQYF.

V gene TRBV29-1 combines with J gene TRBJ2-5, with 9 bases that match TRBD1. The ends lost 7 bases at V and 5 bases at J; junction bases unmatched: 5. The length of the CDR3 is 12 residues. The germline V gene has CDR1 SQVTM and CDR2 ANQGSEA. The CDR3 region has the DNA TGCAGCGCCACAGGGGGCCACGAGACCCAGTACTTC. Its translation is CSATGGHETQYF.

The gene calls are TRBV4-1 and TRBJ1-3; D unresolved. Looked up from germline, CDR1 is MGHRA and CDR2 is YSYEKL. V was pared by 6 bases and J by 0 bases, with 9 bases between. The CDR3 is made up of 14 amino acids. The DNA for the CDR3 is TGCGCCAGCAGTCTACTGCTCTCTGGAAACACCATATATTTT. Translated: CASSLLLSGNTIYF.

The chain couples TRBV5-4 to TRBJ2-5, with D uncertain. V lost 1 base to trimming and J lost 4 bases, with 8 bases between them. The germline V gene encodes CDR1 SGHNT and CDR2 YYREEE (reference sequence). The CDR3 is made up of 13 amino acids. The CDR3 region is CASSLIATETQYF. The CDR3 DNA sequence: TGTGCCAGCAGCTTGATAGCAACAGAGACCCAGTACTTC. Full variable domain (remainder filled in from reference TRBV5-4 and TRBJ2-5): ETGVTQSPTHLIKTRGQQVTLRCSSQSGHNTVSWYQQALGQGPQFIFQYYREEENGRGNFPPRFSGLQFPNYSSELNVNALELDDSALYLCASSLIATETQYFGPGTRLLVL.

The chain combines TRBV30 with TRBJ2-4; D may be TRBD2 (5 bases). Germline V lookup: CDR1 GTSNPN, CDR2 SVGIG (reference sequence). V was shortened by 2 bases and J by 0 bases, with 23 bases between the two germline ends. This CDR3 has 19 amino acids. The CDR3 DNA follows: TGTGCCTGGAGTATACCCGGACTTAGGAAAACTGTAGCCAAAAACATTCAGTACTTC. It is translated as CAWSIPGLRKTVAKNIQYF.